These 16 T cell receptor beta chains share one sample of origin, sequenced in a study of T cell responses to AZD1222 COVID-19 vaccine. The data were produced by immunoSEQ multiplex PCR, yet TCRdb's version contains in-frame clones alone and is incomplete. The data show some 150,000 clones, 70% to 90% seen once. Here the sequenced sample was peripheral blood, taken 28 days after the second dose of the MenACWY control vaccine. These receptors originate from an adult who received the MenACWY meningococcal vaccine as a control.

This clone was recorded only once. As DNA, the CDR3 is TGTGCCAGTACCCTAAACCCAACTAGCGGGAGACTGTACGAGCAGTACTTC. Protein: CASTLNPTSGRLYEQYF. V is TRBV19 and J is TRBJ2-7; 11 nucleotides match TRBD2. This CDR3 spans 17 amino acids. CDR1 and CDR2 from the germline V gene are LNHDA and SQIVND (reference sequence). V dropped 7 bases and J dropped 4; count of bases not matched to a gene: 15. The full variable domain, in which reference TRBV19 and TRBJ2-7 provide the parts outside the CDR3, is DGGITQSPKYLFRKEGQNVTLSCEQNLNHDAMYWYRQDPGQGLRLIYYSQIVNDFQKGDIAEGYSVSREKKESFPLTVTSAQKNPTAFYLCASTLNPTSGRLYEQYFGPGTRLTVT.

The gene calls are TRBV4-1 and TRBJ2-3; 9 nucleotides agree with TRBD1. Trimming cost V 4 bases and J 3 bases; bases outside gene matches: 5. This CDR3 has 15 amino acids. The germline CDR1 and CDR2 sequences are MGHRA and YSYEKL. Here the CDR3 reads CASSPGTGLTDTQYF. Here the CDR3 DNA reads TGCGCCAGCAGCCCCGGGACAGGGCTTACAGATACGCAGTATTTT.

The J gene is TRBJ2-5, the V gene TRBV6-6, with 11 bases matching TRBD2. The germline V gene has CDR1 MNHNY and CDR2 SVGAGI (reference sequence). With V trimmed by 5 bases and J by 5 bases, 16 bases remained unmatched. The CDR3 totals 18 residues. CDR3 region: CASSPGTSGSVPGETQYF. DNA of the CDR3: TGTGCCAGCAGTCCCGGGACTAGCGGCAGCGTACCGGGTGAGACCCAGTACTTC.

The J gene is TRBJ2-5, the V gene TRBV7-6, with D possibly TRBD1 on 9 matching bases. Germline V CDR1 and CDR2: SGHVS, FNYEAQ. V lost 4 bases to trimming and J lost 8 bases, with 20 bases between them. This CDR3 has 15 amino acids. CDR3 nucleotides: TGTGCCAGCAGCTCCGGACAGGGGCGGGAGGAAACCCAGTACTTC. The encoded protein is CASSSGQGREETQYF. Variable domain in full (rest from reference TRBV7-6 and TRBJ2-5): GAGVSQSPRYKVTKRGQDVALRCDPISGHVSLYWYRQALGQGPEFLTYFNYEAQQDKSGLPNDRFSAERPEGSISTLTIQRTEQRDSAMYRCASSSGQGREETQYFGPGTRLLVL.

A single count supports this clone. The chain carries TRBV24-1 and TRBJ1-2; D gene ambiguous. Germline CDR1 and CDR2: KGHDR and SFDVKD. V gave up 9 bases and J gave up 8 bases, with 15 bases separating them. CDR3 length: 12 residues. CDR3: CATQNRGSGYTF. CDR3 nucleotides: TGTGCCACCCAGAACCGGGGATCCGGCTACACCTTC.

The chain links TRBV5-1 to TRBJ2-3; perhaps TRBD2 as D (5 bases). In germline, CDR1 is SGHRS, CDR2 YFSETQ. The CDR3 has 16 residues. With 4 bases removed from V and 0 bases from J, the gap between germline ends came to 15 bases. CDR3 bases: TGCGCCAGCAGCCCCGGAGGCGGTCATAGCACAGATACGCAGTATTTT. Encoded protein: CASSPGGGHSTDTQYF.

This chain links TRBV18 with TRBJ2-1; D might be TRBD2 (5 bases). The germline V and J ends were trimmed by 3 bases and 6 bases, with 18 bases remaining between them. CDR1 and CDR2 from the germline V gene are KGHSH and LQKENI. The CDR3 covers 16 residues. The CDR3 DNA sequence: TGTGCCAGCTCACCCCTGTGGCTCGCGGCGGGCAATGAGCAGTTCTTC. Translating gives CASSPLWLAAGNEQFF.

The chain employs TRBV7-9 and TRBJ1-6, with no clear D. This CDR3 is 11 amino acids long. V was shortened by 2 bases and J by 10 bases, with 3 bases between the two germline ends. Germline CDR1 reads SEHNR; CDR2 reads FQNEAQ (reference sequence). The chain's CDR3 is CASSLNSPLHF. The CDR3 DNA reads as TGTGCCAGCAGCTTAAACTCACCCCTCCACTTT.

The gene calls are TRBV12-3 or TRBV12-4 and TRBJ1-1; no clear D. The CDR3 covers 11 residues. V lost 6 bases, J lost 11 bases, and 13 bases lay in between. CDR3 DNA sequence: TGTGCCAGCAGGGACCTGAGGGAGGCTTTCTTT. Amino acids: CASRDLREAFF.

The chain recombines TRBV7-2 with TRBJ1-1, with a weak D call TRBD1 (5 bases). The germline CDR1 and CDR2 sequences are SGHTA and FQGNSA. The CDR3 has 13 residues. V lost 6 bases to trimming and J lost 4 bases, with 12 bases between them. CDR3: CASSFTGGTEAFF. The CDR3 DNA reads TGTGCCAGCAGTTTTACCGGGGGCACTGAAGCTTTCTTT.

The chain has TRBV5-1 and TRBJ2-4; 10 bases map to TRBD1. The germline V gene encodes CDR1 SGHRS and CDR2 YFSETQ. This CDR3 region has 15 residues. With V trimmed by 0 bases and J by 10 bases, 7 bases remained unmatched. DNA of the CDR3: TGCGCCAGCAGCTTGGGACCGGGACAGGGGACAATTCAGTACTTC. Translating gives CASSLGPGQGTIQYF.

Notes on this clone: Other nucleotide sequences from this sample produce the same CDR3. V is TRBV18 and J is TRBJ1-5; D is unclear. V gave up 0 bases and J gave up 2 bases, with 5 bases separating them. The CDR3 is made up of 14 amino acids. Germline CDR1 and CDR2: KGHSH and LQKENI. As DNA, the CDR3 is TGTGCCAGCTCACCACCAGGTGGCAATCAGCCCCAGCATTTT. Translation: CASSPPGGNQPQHF. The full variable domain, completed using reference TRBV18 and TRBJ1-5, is NAGVMQNPRHLVRRRGQEARLRCSPMKGHSHVYWYRQLPEEGLKFMVYLQKENIIDESGMPKERFSAEFPKEGPSILRIQQVVRGDSAAYFCASSPPGGNQPQHFGDGTRLSIL.

The CDR3 spells CASSPSDRRLVYGYTF. For the CDR3, the DNA is TGTGCCAGCAGCCCGAGTGACAGGAGATTAGTCTATGGCTACACCTTC. This sequence joins TRBV7-2 and TRBJ1-2; the D gene is possibly TRBD1 (6 bases). Trimming took off 5 bases at V and 4 bases at J, with 20 bases between the two ends. The length of the CDR3 is 16 residues. Germline values: CDR1 SGHTA, CDR2 FQGNSA.

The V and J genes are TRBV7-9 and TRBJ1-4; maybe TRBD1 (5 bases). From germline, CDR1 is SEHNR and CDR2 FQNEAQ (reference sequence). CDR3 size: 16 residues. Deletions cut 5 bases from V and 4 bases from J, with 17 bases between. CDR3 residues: CASSHTTAFYNEKLFF. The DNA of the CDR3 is TGTGCCAGCAGCCATACGACAGCATTTTATAATGAAAAACTGTTTTTT.

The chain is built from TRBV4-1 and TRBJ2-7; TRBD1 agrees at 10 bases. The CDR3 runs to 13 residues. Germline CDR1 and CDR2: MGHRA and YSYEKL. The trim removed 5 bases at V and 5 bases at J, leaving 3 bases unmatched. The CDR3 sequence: CASSYGQGDEQYF. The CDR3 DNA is TGCGCCAGCAGCTACGGACAGGGGGACGAGCAGTACTTC.

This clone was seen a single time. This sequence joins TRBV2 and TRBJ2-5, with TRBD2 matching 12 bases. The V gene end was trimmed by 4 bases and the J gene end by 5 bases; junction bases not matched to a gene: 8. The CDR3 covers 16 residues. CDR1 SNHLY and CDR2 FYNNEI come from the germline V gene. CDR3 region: CASSVRLAGVLETQYF. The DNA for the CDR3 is TGTGCCAGCAGTGTTCGACTAGCGGGAGTTCTGGAGACCCAGTACTTC.